Presented here are 28 T cell receptor beta chains from one specimen sequenced in a study of blood T cell repertoires in COVID-19. The repertoire was sequenced with immunoSEQ multiplex PCR; TCRdb's copy has only in-frame clones and lacks some. The profile shows 120,000 or so clones, 82% of them singletons. The sample was peripheral blood. These receptor sequences come from a human donor in a cohort sampled during active COVID-19.

The chain uses TRBV4-3 and TRBJ2-1, with D possibly matching TRBD2 (7 bases). CDR3 length: 18 amino acids. Trimming cost V 0 bases and J 2 bases, with 17 bases left between them. Germline CDR1 reads LGHNA; CDR2 reads YSLEER. CDR3 protein: CASSQEGGLRGPYNEQFF. CDR3 nucleotide sequence: TGCGCCAGCAGCCAAGAAGGCGGATTGCGGGGGCCCTACAATGAGCAGTTCTTC.

V and J are TRBV18 and TRBJ1-1, with D perhaps TRBD1 (5 bases). V was pared by 2 bases and J by 3 bases, with 13 bases between. CDR3 length: 15 amino acids. Germline assignment: CDR1 KGHSH and CDR2 LQKENI. DNA of the CDR3: TGTGCCAGCTCACCAGGGGCAGGGTACGACACTGAAGCTTTCTTT. It encodes CASSPGAGYDTEAFF. The whole variable domain, remainder taken from reference TRBV18 and TRBJ1-1, is NAGVMQNPRHLVRRRGQEARLRCSPMKGHSHVYWYRQLPEEGLKFMVYLQKENIIDESGMPKERFSAEFPKEGPSILRIQQVVRGDSAAYFCASSPGAGYDTEAFFGQGTRLTVV.

This clone was seen more than once but under ten times. This sequence joins TRBV19 and TRBJ1-5; D might be TRBD1 (5 bases). The V and J ends lost 4 bases and 5 bases respectively, with 9 bases between them. This CDR3 comprises 13 residues. Germline V gene data show CDR1 as LNHDA and CDR2 as SQIVND (reference sequence). This CDR3 is CASSTQQDQPQHF. The DNA of the CDR3 is TGTGCCAGTAGTACTCAACAGGATCAGCCCCAGCATTTT.

This sequence joins TRBV3-1 (or the pseudogene TRBV3-2) and TRBJ2-2; 8 bases map to TRBD2. The CDR3 has 15 residues. Losses at the gene ends were 4 bases for V and 6 bases for J; bases not matched to a gene: 7. Germline assignment: CDR1 LGHDT and CDR2 YNNKEL (reference sequence). Here the CDR3 reads CASSPWELAAGELFF. The CDR3 DNA reads TGTGCCAGCAGCCCCTGGGAACTAGCGGCCGGGGAGCTGTTTTTT.

The chain joins TRBV11-3 to TRBJ2-3; 8 nucleotides align to TRBD2. CDR1 is SGHNT and CDR2 is YENEEA in the germline V gene. V shed 0 bases and J 0 bases; nucleotides not matched to a gene: 14. The length of the CDR3 is 20 residues. The CDR3 nucleotides are TGTGCCAGCAGCTTAGAGATGGATGGCGGGGGGCCCTCTAGCACAGATACGCAGTATTTT. It yields the protein CASSLEMDGGGPSSTDTQYF.

This chain connects TRBV6-2 or TRBV6-3 to TRBJ1-1, with 7 bases that match TRBD1. V shed 4 bases, J shed 8 bases, and the junction held 13 bases outside the gene matches. The V gene's germline CDR1 is MNHEY and CDR2 SVGEGT. CDR3 size: 15 residues. The CDR3: CASSSRRQGRSEAFF. DNA of the CDR3: TGTGCCAGCAGTTCCCGCCGACAGGGAAGATCAGAAGCTTTCTTT.

The chain links TRBV7-9 to TRBJ1-5; D possibly corresponds to TRBD1 (6 bases). This CDR3 contains 14 residues. V dropped 5 bases and J dropped 3 bases, with 11 bases sitting between them. In germline, CDR1 is SEHNR, CDR2 FQNEAQ (reference sequence). Here the CDR3 reads CASSQRDINQPQHF. DNA of the CDR3: TGTGCCAGCAGCCAGAGGGACATCAATCAGCCCCAGCATTTT. The full variable domain, completed using reference TRBV7-9 and TRBJ1-5, is DTGVSQNPRHKITKRGQNVTFRCDPISEHNRLYWYRQTLGQGPEFLTYFQNEAQLEKSRLLSDRFSAERPKGSFSTLEIQRTEQGDSAMYLCASSQRDINQPQHFGDGTRLSIL.

The sample holds one count of this clone. The chain is built from TRBV5-1 and TRBJ2-7; maybe TRBD2 (6 bases). Trimming left V 7 bases short and J 5 bases short, with 19 bases between. CDR3 size: 14 residues. Looked up from germline, CDR1 is SGHRS and CDR2 is YFSETQ. The CDR3 reads CASVFGPGENEQYF. CDR3 DNA: TGCGCCAGCGTTTTCGGCCCGGGGGAGAACGAGCAGTACTTC.

This chain uses TRBV6-6 with TRBJ2-5; D call uncertain. The CDR3 runs to 14 residues. The V end lost 0 bases, the J end lost 2 bases, and 7 bases lay between the germline ends. Germline V lookup: CDR1 MNHNY, CDR2 SVGAGI (reference sequence). Here the CDR3 reads CASSYSVEQETQYF. The CDR3 DNA reads TGTGCCAGCAGTTACTCCGTGGAGCAAGAGACCCAGTACTTC.

This clone was counted between two and nine times. The gene calls are TRBV5-6 and TRBJ1-5; 9 bases are a match to TRBD1. Germline loops: CDR1 SGHDT, CDR2 YYEEEE. There are 15 residues in the CDR3. Trimming cost V 4 bases and J 1 base; bases outside gene matches: 3. The CDR3 DNA is TGTGCCAGCAGCGAGACAGGGGGGAGCAATCAGCCCCAGCATTTT. This codes for CASSETGGSNQPQHF.

The J gene is TRBJ2-7, the V gene TRBV10-3; 8 bases match TRBD1. The CDR3 spans 14 residues. Trimming at V came to 4 bases and at J to 7 bases, leaving 9 bases not matched to a gene. Germline loops: CDR1 ENHRY, CDR2 SYGVKD. CDR3 DNA sequence: TGTGCCATCAGTGGAGGGGCAGGGGGCGGGGAGCAGTACTTC. Translating it yields CAISGGAGGGEQYF.

The chain has TRBV28 and TRBJ2-7; possible D gene TRBD1, 6 bases. Trimming stripped 6 bases from V and 3 bases from J, with 12 bases between. This CDR3 region has 13 residues. CDR1 and CDR2 (germline): MDHEN, SYDVKM. CDR3 protein: CASRGHSNYEQYF. The CDR3, as DNA: TGTGCCAGCAGGGGACATTCCAACTACGAGCAGTACTTC.

The gene calls are TRBV18 and TRBJ1-3, with D possibly TRBD1 on 6 matching bases. V was cut by 2 bases and J by 0 bases, with 14 bases left in between. CDR1 and CDR2 (germline): KGHSH, LQKENI. There are 17 residues in the CDR3. CDR3 protein: CASSPSTGSNSGNTIYF. CDR3 in DNA: TGTGCCAGCTCACCATCAACAGGGAGTAACTCTGGAAACACCATATATTTT.

This rearrangement joins TRBV12-3 or TRBV12-4 to TRBJ2-1, with D perhaps matching TRBD1 (6 bases). The CDR3 is 13 residues long. Trimming removed 0 bases from V and 15 bases from J, with 15 bases in between. CDR3 residues: CASSLAVGQIPFF. The CDR3 nucleotides read TGTGCCAGCAGTTTAGCGGTTGGACAGATCCCGTTCTTC.

The J gene is TRBJ1-2, the V gene TRBV2; TRBD1 agrees at 9 bases. V lost 5 bases to trimming and J lost 6 bases; unmatched junction nucleotides: 10. The CDR3 runs 15 residues. CDR1 and CDR2 from the germline V gene are SNHLY and FYNNEI. CDR3 region: CASSLLGQGGDGYTF. The CDR3, as DNA: TGTGCCAGCAGTTTGTTGGGACAGGGAGGGGATGGCTACACCTTC.

The chain combines TRBV7-8 with TRBJ2-1; 10 bases align to TRBD2. The CDR3 sequence is 18 residues long. V was pared by 0 bases and J by 7 bases, with 12 bases of the junction left unmatched. Germline CDR1 reads SGHVS; CDR2 reads FQNEAQ. CDR3 region: CASSLARQRGGLGNEQFF. CDR3 nucleotide sequence: TGTGCCAGCAGCTTAGCGCGCCAGCGGGGGGGCCTGGGGAATGAGCAGTTCTTC. Full variable domain (outside the CDR3, taken from reference TRBV7-8 and TRBJ2-1): GAGVSQSPRYKVAKRGQDVALRCDPISGHVSLFWYQQALGQGPEFLTYFQNEAQLDKSGLPSDRFFAERPEGSVSTLKIQRTQQEDSAVYLCASSLARQRGGLGNEQFFGPGTRLTVL.

This clone is a singleton in its sample. The chain links TRBV7-8 to TRBJ2-1, with TRBD2 matching over 11 bases. The CDR3 contains 16 residues. J lost 9 bases, V lost 1 base, and 8 bases had no gene match. Germline V lookup: CDR1 SGHVS, CDR2 FQNEAQ. CDR3 DNA: TGTGCCAGCAGCTTAGAAGTAGCGGGGGGGCAGGGTGAGCAGTTCTTC. The encoded protein is CASSLEVAGGQGEQFF. The variable domain in full, completed from reference TRBV7-8 and TRBJ2-1, reads GAGVSQSPRYKVAKRGQDVALRCDPISGHVSLFWYQQALGQGPEFLTYFQNEAQLDKSGLPSDRFFAERPEGSVSTLKIQRTQQEDSAVYLCASSLEVAGGQGEQFFGPGTRLTVL.

This clone was detected a few times. CDR3 residues: CASSSQGPSSTIYF. The CDR3 DNA reads as TGTGCCAGCAGTTCGCAGGGGCCGTCATCCACCATATATTTT. This chain connects TRBV6-2 or TRBV6-3 to TRBJ1-3; a weak D match, TRBD1 (6 bases). CDR1 is MNHEY, CDR2 SVGEGT, per germline. Trimming stripped 4 bases from V and 9 bases from J, with 16 bases between. The length of the CDR3 is 14 residues.

The CDR3 protein is CASSVDSSNYGYTF. In DNA form, the CDR3 reads TGTGCCAGCAGCGTGGACAGTAGCAACTATGGCTACACCTTC. The rearrangement uses TRBV7-2 and TRBJ1-2, with D possibly TRBD1 on 6 matching bases. Germline V gene data show CDR1 as SGHTA and CDR2 as FQGNSA. The length of the CDR3 is 14 residues. Trimming took 5 bases from V and 2 from J, leaving 12 bases between them.

This clone occurred once. The J gene is TRBJ2-7, the V gene TRBV20-1, with D possibly TRBD2 on 6 matching bases. Germline V gives CDR1 DFQATT, CDR2 SNEGSKA (reference sequence). The CDR3 covers 11 residues. CDR3 region: CPPQTAGEQYF. The CDR3, as DNA: TGCCCCCCCCAGACGGCGGGGGAGCAGTACTTC.

This rearrangement joins TRBV5-6 to TRBJ2-3, with D tentatively TRBD1 (5 bases). CDR1 and CDR2 (germline): SGHDT, YYEEEE. The CDR3 has 12 residues. The V end lost 0 bases, the J end lost 14 bases, and 13 bases lay between the germline ends. DNA for the CDR3: TGTGCCAGCAGCTTGGGGGGCCTGTGGTGGTATTTT. Its translation is CASSLGGLWWYF.

This chain connects TRBV11-2 to TRBJ2-1; D is undetermined. Germline V gene sequence: CDR1 SGHAT, CDR2 FQNNGV. The CDR3 length is 12 residues. Trimming removed 3 bases from V and 9 bases from J, with 9 bases in between. The CDR3 sequence is CASSFVLAEQFF. CDR3 DNA: TGTGCCAGCAGCTTCGTTCTGGCTGAGCAGTTCTTC.

This chain joins TRBV21-1 and TRBJ1-5; TRBD1, the table's D call, lacks a check against the DNA. TRBV21-1 corresponds to a pseudogene. This CDR3 is 18 amino acids long. The CDR3 region is CASSRARDRGRPCQPQHF. The CDR3 bases are TGTGCCAGCAGCAGAGCTCGGGACAGGGGGCGCCCCTGTCAGCCCCAGCATTTT.

The CDR3 nucleotides are TGTGCCAGCAGCTTAAAACCCCCAGGGAACACCGGGGAGCTGTTTTTT. Protein sequence: CASSLKPPGNTGELFF. This chain uses TRBV7-2 with TRBJ2-2; unclear D gene. CDR3 size: 16 residues. Germline V gene data show CDR1 as SGHTA and CDR2 as FQGNSA. With 2 bases removed from V and 1 base from J, the gap between germline ends came to 11 bases.

This clone was counted a few times. The V gene is TRBV6-6, the J gene TRBJ1-5, with TRBD1 as a possible D gene (5 bases). V lost 2 bases to trimming and J lost 5 bases, with 10 bases between them. Germline V gene lookup returns CDR1 MNHNY and CDR2 SVGAGI (reference sequence). This CDR3 region has 14 residues. The CDR3 region has the DNA TGTGCCAGCAGTTACCTATCGACAGATCAGCCCCAGCATTTT. Amino acids: CASSYLSTDQPQHF.

The genes are TRBV19 and TRBJ2-6; 10 nucleotides match TRBD2. The V gene's germline CDR1 is LNHDA and CDR2 SQIVND (reference sequence). This CDR3 spans 19 amino acids. V lost 5 bases, J lost 0 bases, and 10 bases stayed unmatched. Written as DNA, the CDR3 is TGTGCCAGTAGTTCCTGGCTAGCGGGGGCCATCTCTGGGGCCAACGTCCTGACTTTC. This encodes CASSSWLAGAISGANVLTF.

This chain connects TRBV19 to TRBJ2-3, with TRBD2 identical over 7 bases. CDR1 and CDR2 from the germline V gene are LNHDA and SQIVND (reference sequence). With V trimmed by 8 bases and J by 4 bases, 6 bases remained unmatched. The CDR3 is 13 amino acids. The CDR3 sequence is CASATAGADTQYF. CDR3 DNA: TGTGCCAGTGCCACGGCGGGGGCAGATACGCAGTATTTT.

This sequence joins TRBV24-1 and TRBJ2-3; 8 bases line up with TRBD2. This CDR3 region has 19 residues. Germline V CDR1 and CDR2: KGHDR, SFDVKD. V was clipped by 0 bases and J by 2 bases; unmatched bases: 12. The CDR3 DNA reads as TGTGCCACCAGTGATTTGGGGGTCCTAGCGGGCGATTTCACAGATACGCAGTATTTT. Translated, it gives CATSDLGVLAGDFTDTQYF.